What follows are 18 T cell receptor beta chains derived from one specimen sequenced in a study of radiation and T cells in renal cell carcinoma (dated by TCRdb to about 2020). Library generation was performed with the immunoSEQ multiplex PCR assay. TCRdb took over this immuneACCESS table, retaining in-frame rearrangements with V and J assigned. Such tables are incomplete; in checked studies, under half of the missing clones stem from an unresolved V gene, and the remainder is unexplained. A total of about 130,000 clones appear in this sample, roughly 80% of them only once. Of the sample, about 2.9% is held by the ten largest clones. This specimen's time point label, per the study, means: baseline pretreatment blood. The treatment or condition label, read with the paper, signifies: 15 Gy SBRT to primary tumor, nephrectomy 4 weeks later. Sequencing was performed on blood, taken from a patient whose treatment included radiotherapy and nephrectomy. All receptors derive from a woman aged 55-70 years with renal cell carcinoma.

This clone was picked up one time. The genes are TRBV18 and TRBJ2-5; the match to TRBD1 covers 7 bases. The CDR3 has 15 residues. V gave up 0 bases and J gave up 3 bases; unmatched junction bases: 4. Looked up from germline, CDR1 is KGHSH and CDR2 is LQKENI. The CDR3 loop is CASSPPLQGKETQYF. DNA of the CDR3: TGTGCCAGCTCACCACCGCTACAGGGGAAAGAGACCCAGTACTTC.

V gene TRBV6-5 combines with J gene TRBJ1-1; no clear D. With 8 bases removed from V and 1 base from J, the gap between germline ends came to 14 bases. CDR3 length equals 14 residues. The germline CDR1 and CDR2 sequences are MNHEY and SVGAGI. The CDR3 region is CASGTWTGNTEAFF. The CDR3 DNA reads TGTGCCAGCGGAACCTGGACGGGGAACACTGAAGCTTTCTTT.

The chain links TRBV6-5 to TRBJ1-1; D is unresolved. Germline CDR1 is MNHEY and CDR2 is SVGAGI. Trimming stripped 0 bases from V and 5 bases from J, with 7 bases between. This CDR3 has 13 amino acids. CDR3 protein: CASSYSRRTEAFF. DNA for the CDR3: TGTGCCAGCAGTTACTCGAGACGGACTGAAGCTTTCTTT.

The V gene is TRBV4-1, the J gene TRBJ1-6; 9 nucleotides agree with TRBD1. CDR1 and CDR2 (germline): MGHRA, YSYEKL. Losses at the gene ends were 1 base for V and 10 bases for J; bases not matched to a gene: 5. CDR3 size: 15 residues. DNA of the CDR3: TGCGCCAGCAGCCAAGGGGACAGGGTACGCTCACCCCTCCACTTT. Protein product: CASSQGDRVRSPLHF.

The chain couples TRBV6-5 to TRBJ2-7; 9 positions match TRBD1. This CDR3 spans 15 amino acids. The germline V gene has CDR1 MNHEY and CDR2 SVGAGI. J gave up 3 bases and V 5 bases, and 8 bases lay outside the gene matches. The CDR3 here is CASSREQGAYYEQYF. As DNA, the CDR3 is TGTGCCAGCAGTCGCGAACAGGGGGCCTACTACGAGCAGTACTTC.

The CDR3 loop is CASVEAGELFF. The DNA of the CDR3 is TGCGCCAGCGTAGAGGCCGGGGAGCTGTTTTTT. V and J are TRBV4-1 and TRBJ2-2; no definite D call. The germline V and J ends were trimmed by 8 bases and 6 bases, with 7 bases remaining between them. The CDR3 covers 11 residues. Germline values: CDR1 MGHRA, CDR2 YSYEKL.

The chain couples TRBV5-4 to TRBJ1-2, with unresolved D. Trimming left V 4 bases short and J 0 bases short, with 7 bases between. Germline values: CDR1 SGHNT, CDR2 YYREEE (reference sequence). The CDR3 extends over 13 amino acids. CDR3 residues: CASSAPSNYGYTF. CDR3 coding DNA: TGTGCCAGCAGCGCTCCCTCTAACTATGGCTACACCTTC.

The gene calls are TRBV9 and TRBJ1-2; 7 bases match TRBD1. J was trimmed by 3 bases and V by 2 bases; bases with no gene match: 1. In germline, CDR1 is SGDLS, CDR2 YYNGEE. The CDR3 loop spans 13 amino acids. CDR3: CASSVGTDYGYTF. The CDR3 coding sequence is TGTGCCAGCAGCGTCGGGACAGACTATGGCTACACCTTC.

The chain recombines TRBV11-3 with TRBJ1-6; possibly TRBD1 for D (5 bases). Between the trimmed V and J ends, which lost 3 bases and 5 bases, there was a span of 8 bases. The germline V gene encodes CDR1 SGHNT and CDR2 YENEEA. The CDR3 contains 14 residues. The chain's CDR3 is CASSFQGNNSPLHF. CDR3 coding DNA: TGTGCCAGCAGCTTCCAGGGTAATAATTCACCCCTCCACTTT.

The J gene is TRBJ2-1, the V gene TRBV5-1, with TRBD2 as a possible D gene (5 bases). Germline V lookup: CDR1 SGHRS, CDR2 YFSETQ. This CDR3 spans 15 amino acids. The germline V and J ends were trimmed by 0 bases and 5 bases, with 12 bases remaining between them. As DNA, the CDR3 is TGCGCCAGCAGCTTGGCGGCGGGCCTCGACAATGAGCAGTTCTTC. Amino acid sequence: CASSLAAGLDNEQFF.

This clone was counted only a few times. The chain carries TRBV6-6 and TRBJ2-1, with 8 bases aligning to TRBD1. V trimming: 6 bases; J trimming: 4 bases; junction bases outside the gene matches: 8. This CDR3 contains 15 residues. Germline CDR1 is MNHNY and CDR2 is SVGAGI (reference sequence). The CDR3 bases are TGTGCCAGCAGCCTTGGGACAGGAAGGTACAATGAGCAGTTCTTC. As protein: CASSLGTGRYNEQFF.

This chain uses TRBV2 with TRBJ1-4; D perhaps matches TRBD1 (6 bases). Trimming cost V 6 bases and J 5 bases, with 19 bases left between them. The germline gives CDR1 SNHLY, CDR2 FYNNEI. CDR3 size: 16 residues. CDR3 amino acids: CASRETYRATNEKLFF. The CDR3 nucleotides are TGTGCCAGCAGAGAGACGTACAGGGCGACCAATGAAAAACTGTTTTTT.

J is TRBJ2-2 and V is TRBV7-3, with 9 bases that match TRBD1. There are 17 residues in the CDR3. Trimming took 5 bases from V and 4 from J; bases not matched to a gene: 11. From germline, CDR1 is SGHTA and CDR2 FQGTGA. The DNA for the CDR3 is TGTGCCAGCAGCCGTTACAGGGGGCTCAACAGCACCGGGGAGCTGTTTTTT. This sequence encodes CASSRYRGLNSTGELFF.

The chain links TRBV29-1 to TRBJ2-2; either TRBD1 or TRBD2 may supply D (5 bases each). CDR3 length: 14 residues. V was shortened by 7 bases and J by 2 bases, with 14 bases between the two germline ends. Per germline, CDR1 SQVTM and CDR2 ANQGSEA. The CDR3 bases are TGCAGCGCCCCCAGGGACCCCAACACCGGGGAGCTGTTTTTT. Translating it yields CSAPRDPNTGELFF.

There are a few counts of this clone. The chain couples TRBV2 to TRBJ2-2; D is perhaps TRBD1 or TRBD2 (5 bases each). CDR3 length equals 15 residues. Germline CDR1 and CDR2: SNHLY and FYNNEI. Trimming cost V 2 bases and J 0 bases, with 7 bases left between them. CDR3 sequence reads: CASSERGANTGELFF. CDR3 in DNA: TGTGCCAGCAGTGAAAGAGGGGCGAACACCGGGGAGCTGTTTTTT.

The chain couples TRBV2 to TRBJ2-3, with no clear D. The germline CDR1 and CDR2 sequences are SNHLY and FYNNEI. The CDR3 is 15 amino acids. The V end lost 3 bases, the J end lost 0 bases, and 10 bases lay between the germline ends. CDR3 residues: CASSEVRSSTDTQYF. The CDR3 coding sequence is TGTGCCAGCAGTGAGGTGAGATCTAGCACAGATACGCAGTATTTT.

The CDR3 sequence: CSVVLGARAGNTIYF. As DNA, the CDR3 is TGCAGCGTTGTTTTAGGGGCACGAGCCGGAAACACCATATATTTT. The chain carries TRBV29-1 and TRBJ1-3; possible D gene TRBD1, 5 bases. Looked up from germline, CDR1 is SQVTM and CDR2 is ANQGSEA. The CDR3 sequence is 15 residues long. Trimming shortened V by 4 bases and J by 4 bases, and 17 bases separated the two germline ends.

This clone was counted between two and nine times. In DNA, the CDR3 is TGTGCCTGGACTCACCGGGACAGGGGTAGGACTGAAGCTTTCTTT. The encoded protein is CAWTHRDRGRTEAFF. V is TRBV30 and J is TRBJ1-1; 10 positions match TRBD1. This CDR3 spans 15 amino acids. Germline V gene sequence: CDR1 GTSNPN, CDR2 SVGIG (reference sequence). V lost 4 bases to trimming and J lost 5 bases; unmatched junction nucleotides: 10.